The rows below give T cell receptor beta chains drawn from one sample of a study of blood T cell repertoires in COVID-19. Libraries were prepared by immunoSEQ multiplex PCR; TCRdb keeps only in-frame clonotypes and omits some of them. The sample contains some 210,000 clones, 65% to 85% of which appear only once. Sample: peripheral blood. All receptors come from a man aged 50-60 years with active or convalescent COVID-19. CDR3s include the opening cysteine and the closing phenylalanine or tryptophan. Fields, in order: clone size, J gene, D gene, V gene, CDR3 protein, CDR3 DNA. A D gene is named only where the DNA matches it firmly. Clone size is stated in some rows and not others, as once, few, many or a class when expanded.

>-|TRBJ2-1|TRBD2|TRBV19
CASSIDPPSGRWNEQFF
TGTGCCAGTAGTATAGATCCCCCTAGCGGGAGATGGAATGAGCAGTTCTTC
>-|TRBJ2-1|TRBD2|TRBV9
CASSEPGLAREQFF
TGTGCCAGCAGCGAGCCGGGACTAGCGCGGGAGCAGTTCTTC
>once|TRBJ1-1|-|TRBV3-1/TRBV3-2
CASALIGQLNTEAFF
TGTGCCAGCGCACTAATCGGACAGCTAAACACTGAAGCTTTCTTT
>-|TRBJ2-2|TRBD2|TRBV6-6
CASSPIPGLAVKNTGELFF
TGTGCCAGCAGTCCAATTCCGGGACTAGCGGTAAAGAACACCGGGGAGCTGTTTTTT
>-|TRBJ1-2|-|TRBV11-2
CASSPGVDQLWAGYTF
TGTGCCAGCAGCCCGGGGGTGGATCAACTATGGGCTGGCTACACCTTC
>-|TRBJ2-7|TRBD2|TRBV10-1
CASSEASSGGYEQYF
TGCGCCAGCAGTGAGGCTAGTAGCGGGGGCTACGAGCAGTACTTC
>-|TRBJ2-7|TRBD2|TRBV11-3
CASSYREGAAYEQYF
TGTGCCAGCAGCTACCGGGAGGGCGCAGCATACGAGCAGTACTTC
>-|TRBJ2-7|-|TRBV5-6
CASSLSNGIAVEQYF
TGTGCCAGCAGCTTGAGTAACGGGATAGCCGTCGAGCAGTACTTC
>few|TRBJ2-1|TRBD2|TRBV7-6
CASSYSGGTVAEQFF
TGTGCCAGCAGCTATTCGGGGGGAACCGTCGCTGAGCAGTTCTTC
>-|TRBJ2-3|-|TRBV6-6
CASKGTDTQYF
TGTGCCAGCAAGGGGACAGATACGCAGTATTTT
>few|TRBJ1-2|-|TRBV7-9
CASTRGYGYTF
TGTGCCAGCACCCGGGGCTATGGCTACACCTTC
>-|TRBJ2-3|-|TRBV6-4
CASSDRVNADTQYF
TGTGCCAGCAGTGACAGAGTCAATGCAGATACGCAGTATTTT
>-|TRBJ1-1|TRBD1|TRBV11-2
CASSLVGTGPGTEAFF
TGTGCCAGCAGCTTAGTTGGGACAGGGCCGGGCACTGAAGCTTTCTTT
>-|TRBJ2-7|-|TRBV3-1/TRBV3-2
CASSYGEGYEQYF
TGTGCCAGCAGCTACGGCGAGGGCTACGAGCAGTACTTC
>-|TRBJ2-1|TRBD2|TRBV3-1/TRBV3-2
CASSRGRAFGNEQFF
TGTGCCAGCAGCCGCGGGAGGGCCTTCGGCAATGAGCAGTTCTTC
>-|TRBJ2-3|-|TRBV7-2
CASSQQGSSTDTQYF
TGTGCCAGCAGCCAACAGGGTTCTAGCACAGATACGCAGTATTTT
>-|TRBJ2-7|TRBD1|TRBV5-8
CASSSGQGLNYEQYF
TGTGCCAGCAGCTCTGGACAGGGTCTAAACTACGAGCAGTACTTC
>-|TRBJ1-6|TRBD1|TRBV5-1
CASSLDRGNSPLHF
TGCGCCAGCAGCTTGGACAGGGGGAATTCACCCCTCCACTTT
>-|TRBJ2-7|-|TRBV25-1
CASSGLYEQYF
TGTGCCAGCAGTGGTCTATACGAGCAGTACTTC
>-|TRBJ1-4|TRBD1|TRBV18
CASSGGQLATNEKLFF
TGTGCCAGCTCAGGGGGACAGCTTGCAACTAATGAAAAACTGTTTTTT
>-|TRBJ1-6|-|TRBV28
CASRLGSIPNSPLHF
TGTGCCAGCAGACTCGGGTCAATTCCTAATTCACCCCTCCACTTT
>-|TRBJ1-6|TRBD1|TRBV19
CASRRQGATPNSPLHF
TGTGCCAGTAGACGTCAGGGGGCTACGCCTAATTCACCCCTCCACTTT
>-|TRBJ2-5|-|TRBV24-1
CATQQQGQETQYF
TGTGCCACCCAGCAACAGGGCCAGGAGACCCAGTACTTC
>-|TRBJ2-3|TRBD2|TRBV10-3
CAISAGLISGGETDTQYF
TGTGCCATCAGCGCGGGCTTGATTAGCGGGGGGGAGACAGATACGCAGTATTTT
>-|TRBJ1-2|TRBD1|TRBV5-1
CASSFQLTGTESNYGYTF
TGCGCCAGCAGCTTCCAACTTACCGGGACAGAGTCTAACTATGGCTACACCTTC
>-|TRBJ2-3|TRBD1|TRBV3-1/TRBV3-2
CASSQDRDSSQYF
TGTGCCAGTAGCCAAGATCGGGACAGCTCGCAGTATTTT
>-|TRBJ2-2|TRBD2|TRBV27
CASSNLAGVTGELFF
TGTGCCAGCAGTAACTTAGCGGGGGTAACCGGGGAGCTGTTTTTT
>-|TRBJ1-1|TRBD1|TRBV19
CASSLRDRDAFF
TGTGCCAGTAGCCTCCGGGACAGGGACGCTTTCTTT
>-|TRBJ2-1|TRBD2|TRBV27
CASSLRAGGYNEQFF
TGTGCCAGCAGTTTAAGGGCGGGGGGTTACAATGAGCAGTTCTTC
>-|TRBJ1-2|-|TRBV28
CASSSFLSWGDDGYTF
TGTGCCAGCAGTTCCTTTTTATCGTGGGGGGATGATGGCTACACCTTC